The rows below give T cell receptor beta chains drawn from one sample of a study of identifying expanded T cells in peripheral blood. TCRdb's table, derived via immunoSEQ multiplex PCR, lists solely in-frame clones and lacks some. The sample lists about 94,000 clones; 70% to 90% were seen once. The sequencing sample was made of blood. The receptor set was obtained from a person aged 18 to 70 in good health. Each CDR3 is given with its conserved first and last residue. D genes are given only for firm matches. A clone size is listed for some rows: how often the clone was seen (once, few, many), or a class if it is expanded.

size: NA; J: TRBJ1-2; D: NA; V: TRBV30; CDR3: CAWSRGLYGYTF; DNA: TGTGCCTGGAGTAGAGGTCTTTATGGCTACACCTTC
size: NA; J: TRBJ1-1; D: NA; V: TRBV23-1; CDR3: CASSHPRTADMNTEAFF; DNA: TGCGCCAGCAGTCATCCGAGGACAGCTGACATGAACACTGAAGCTTTCTTT
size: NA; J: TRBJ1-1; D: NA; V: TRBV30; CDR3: CAWVLNTNTEAFF; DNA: TGTGCCTGGGTGCTTAACACGAACACTGAAGCTTTCTTT
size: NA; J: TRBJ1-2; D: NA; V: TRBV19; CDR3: CASNGVRGSHGYTF; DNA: TGTGCCAGTAACGGGGTTAGGGGATCTCATGGCTACACCTTC
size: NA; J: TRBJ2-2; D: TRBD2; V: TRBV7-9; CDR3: CASSSSGVWATGELFF; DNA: TGTGCCAGCAGCTCTAGCGGGGTTTGGGCCACCGGGGAGCTGTTTTTT
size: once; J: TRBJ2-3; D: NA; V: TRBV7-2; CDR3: CASSLSSGRDTQYF; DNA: TGTGCCAGCAGCTTATCATCAGGGCGAGATACGCAGTATTTT
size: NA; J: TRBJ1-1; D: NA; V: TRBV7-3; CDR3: CASSLRAGDTEAFF; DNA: TGTGCCAGCAGCTTAAGGGCGGGCGACACTGAAGCTTTCTTT
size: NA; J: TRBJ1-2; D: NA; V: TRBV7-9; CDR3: CASSFDKPYGYTF; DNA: TGTGCCAGCAGCTTTGACAAGCCCTATGGCTACACCTTC
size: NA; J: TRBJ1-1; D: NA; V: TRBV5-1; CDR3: CASSLVVNTEAFF; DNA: TGCGCCAGCAGCTTGGTTGTGAACACTGAAGCTTTCTTT
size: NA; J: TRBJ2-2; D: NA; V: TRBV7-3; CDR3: CASSLSGWNTGELFF; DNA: TGTGCCAGCAGCTTAAGTGGGTGGAACACCGGGGAGCTGTTTTTT
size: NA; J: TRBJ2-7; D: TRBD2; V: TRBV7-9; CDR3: CASTPPGRDEQYF; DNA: TGTGCCAGCACCCCTCCGGGGAGGGACGAGCAGTACTTC
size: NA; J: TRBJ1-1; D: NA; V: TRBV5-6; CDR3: CASSLGGAAEAFF; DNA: TGTGCCAGCAGCTTGGGGGGGGCCGCTGAAGCTTTCTTT
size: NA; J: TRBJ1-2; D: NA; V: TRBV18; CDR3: CASSPNQDYGYTF; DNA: TGTGCCAGCTCACCTAACCAGGATTATGGCTACACCTTC
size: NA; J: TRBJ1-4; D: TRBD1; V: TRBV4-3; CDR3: CASSQVRGEGAGEKLFF; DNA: TGCGCCAGCAGCCAAGTCAGGGGAGAGGGGGCTGGTGAAAAACTGTTTTTT
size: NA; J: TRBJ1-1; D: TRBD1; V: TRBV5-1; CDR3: CASSRGQGNTEAFF; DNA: TGCGCCAGCAGCCGCGGACAGGGGAACACTGAAGCTTTCTTT
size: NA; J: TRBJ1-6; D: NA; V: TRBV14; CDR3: CASSQGQGPYNSPLHF; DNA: TGTGCCAGCAGCCAAGGGCAGGGACCCTATAATTCACCCCTCCACTTT
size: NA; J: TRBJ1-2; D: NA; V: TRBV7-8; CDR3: CASSLHTQINYGYTF; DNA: TGTGCCAGCAGCTTGCATACACAAATTAACTATGGCTACACCTTC
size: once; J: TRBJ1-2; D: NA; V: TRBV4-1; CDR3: CASSQGVTDYGYTF; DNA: TGCGCCAGCAGCCAAGGGGTTACGGATTATGGCTACACCTTC
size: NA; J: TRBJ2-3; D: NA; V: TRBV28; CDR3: CASISSDTDTQYF; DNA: TGTGCCAGTATATCCAGCGACACAGATACGCAGTATTTT
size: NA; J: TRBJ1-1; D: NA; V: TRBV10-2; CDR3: CASSRAIRATEAFF; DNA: TGCGCCAGCAGTCGGGCGATTAGGGCCACTGAAGCTTTCTTT
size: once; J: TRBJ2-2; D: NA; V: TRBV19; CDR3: CASSTPRANTGELFF; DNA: TGTGCCAGTAGTACCCCCCGGGCAAACACCGGGGAGCTGTTTTTT
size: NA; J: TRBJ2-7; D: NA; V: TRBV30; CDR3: CAWNQGSTYEQYF; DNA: TGTGCCTGGAACCAGGGGTCCACCTACGAGCAGTACTTC
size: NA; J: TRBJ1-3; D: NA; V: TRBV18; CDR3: CASSTGHSGNTIYF; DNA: TGTGCCAGCTCAACGGGACACTCTGGAAACACCATATATTTT
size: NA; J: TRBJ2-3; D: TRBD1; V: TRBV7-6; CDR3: CASSLAGTGGRTDTQYF; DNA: TGTGCCAGCAGCTTAGCGGGGACAGGGGGCCGGACAGATACGCAGTATTTT
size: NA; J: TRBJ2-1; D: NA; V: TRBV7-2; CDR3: CASSPRIGGDEQFF; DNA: TGTGCCAGCAGCCCTAGGATTGGAGGCGATGAGCAGTTCTTC
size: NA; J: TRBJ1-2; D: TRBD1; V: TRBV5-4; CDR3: CASSLRQGASGYTF; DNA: TGTGCCAGCAGCCTAAGACAGGGGGCGAGCGGCTACACCTTC
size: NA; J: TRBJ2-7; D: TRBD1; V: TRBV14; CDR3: CASSQVRKVASGTGPYEQYF; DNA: TGTGCCAGCAGCCAAGTACGAAAGGTGGCGTCGGGGACAGGGCCCTACGAGCAGTACTTC
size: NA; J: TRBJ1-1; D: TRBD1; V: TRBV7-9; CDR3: CASSGTGAPNTEAFF; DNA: TGTGCCAGCAGCGGAACAGGGGCCCCGAACACTGAAGCTTTCTTT
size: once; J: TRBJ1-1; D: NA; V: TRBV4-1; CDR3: CASSQVGGTEAFF; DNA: TGCGCCAGCAGCCAAGTAGGAGGGACAGAAGCTTTCTTT
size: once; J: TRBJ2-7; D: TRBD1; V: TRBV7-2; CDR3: CASSQDRGRYEQYF; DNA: TGTGCCAGCAGCCAGGACAGGGGGCGCTACGAGCAGTACTTC